What follows describes a single T cell receptor (beta chain). The data were obtained in a study of T cell responses to AZD1222 COVID-19 vaccine. Here immunoSEQ multiplex PCR was the method, and the copy in TCRdb shows in-frame clones only, minus some. Of approximately 100,000 clones listed, roughly 90% are singletons. Germline loops: CDR1 SGHNT, CDR2 YYREEE (reference sequence). Trimming cost V 0 bases and J 6 bases, with 9 bases left between them. The CDR3 contains 14 residues. The chain employs TRBV5-4 and TRBJ2-2; weak D call: TRBD1 (5 bases). The receptor comes from an adult in good health. This material consisted of peripheral blood, taken on day 0 of AZD1222 vaccination. The CDR3 DNA reads TGTGCCAGCAGCTTGGTACAAGGGGCCGGGGAGCTGTTTTTT. Translating gives CASSLVQGAGELFF.